This T cell receptor beta chain was sequenced in a study of CD8 T cells in Susac syndrome. Reverse transcription of roughly 0.5 to 1 ug RNA was carried out with random hexamers. The method of amplification for TCR beta CDR3 was immunoSEQ multiplex PCR, covering 54 Vbeta and 13 Jbeta. MiXCR, run by TCRdb on the immunoSEQ multiplex PCR reads, gives a single entry per CDR3 protein. Altogether 150,000 to 200,000 distinct CDR3 sequences are present, over 85% being singletons, with the ten largest covering more than 0.12%. CD8+ and CD4+ T cells taken from blood had their TCR beta sequenced. While serving as controls, healthy donors were matched for age and sex. The V end lost 2 bases, the J end lost 3 bases, and 10 bases lay between the germline ends. The CDR3 is made up of 14 amino acids. Germline V gene lookup returns CDR1 KGHSH and CDR2 LQKENI.

Specimen: CD4+ T cells from PBMCs. This receptor was obtained from a human donor in good health. V gene TRBV18 combines with J gene TRBJ1-1, with unresolved D. DNA for the CDR3: TGTGCCAGCTCACCATGGCAGAGTGACACTGAAGCTTTCTTT. It translates to CASSPWQSDTEAFF. The full variable domain, with the rest looked up from reference TRBV18 and TRBJ1-1, is NAGVMQNPRHLVRRRGQEARLRCSPMKGHSHVYWYRQLPEEGLKFMVYLQKENIIDESGMPKERFSAEFPKEGPSILRIQQVVRGDSAAYFCASSPWQSDTEAFFGQGTRLTVV.